The T cell receptor beta chain described here comes from a study of shared clonotypes between healthy human individuals. Trimming stripped 3 bases from V and 7 bases from J, with 9 bases between. Germline CDR1 is SGHNT and CDR2 is YENEEA. The CDR3 is 13 amino acids. The assay was immunoSEQ multiplex PCR, and TCRdb's table has in-frame clones only and misses some. The sample has 450,000 to 500,000 clones, roughly 80% seen once. The chain is built from TRBV11-3 and TRBJ2-2; D not resolved. The clonotype comes from a woman in her thirties or forties in good health. Some clones in this sample may be carry-over from other donors' samples. Sample: PBMCs. For the CDR3, the DNA is TGTGCCAGCAGCTTCGTGGGGTACGGGGAGCTGTTTTTT. Amino acid sequence: CASSFVGYGELFF. The full variable domain, completed using reference TRBV11-3 and TRBJ2-2, is EAGVVQSPRYKIIEKKQPVAFWCNPISGHNTLYWYLQNLGQGPELLIRYENEEAVDDSQLPKDRFSAERLKGVDSTLKIQPAELGDSAVYLCASSFVGYGELFFGEGSRLTVL.